Listed below are T cell receptor beta chains from one sample, sequenced in a study of blood T cell repertoires in COVID-19. The data were produced by immunoSEQ multiplex PCR, yet TCRdb's version contains in-frame clones alone and is incomplete. Of 100,000 to 150,000 clones in the sample, 85% were seen once. The sequenced sample was peripheral blood. These receptor sequences come from an elderly woman with acute or convalescent COVID-19. Each CDR3 is given with its conserved first and last residue. D genes are given only for firm matches. Not every row has a clone size; where given, it reads once, few, many or a size class.

v_gene,d_gene,j_gene,abundance,CDR3aa,CDR3nt
TRBV5-1,TRBD1,TRBJ2-3,NA,CASSPGQAWNTDTQYF,TGCGCCAGCAGCCCAGGACAGGCCTGGAACACAGATACGCAGTATTTT
TRBV20-1,NA,TRBJ1-5,few,CSASQGTSRDQPQHF,TGCAGTGCTAGTCAGGGGACATCTCGGGATCAGCCCCAGCATTTT
TRBV9,NA,TRBJ2-1,NA,CASSVAGSRAVSYNEQFF,TGTGCCAGCAGCGTAGCGGGATCGAGGGCCGTCTCCTACAATGAGCAGTTCTTC
TRBV7-9,NA,TRBJ1-2,NA,CASSFPDATGRDGYTF,TGTGCCAGCAGCTTTCCCGACGCGACGGGGAGGGATGGCTACACCTTC
TRBV7-9,TRBD2,TRBJ2-3,once,CASSPKTSGILDTQYF,TGTGCCAGCAGCCCGAAGACTAGCGGGATACTAGATACGCAGTATTTT
TRBV13,NA,TRBJ2-1,NA,CASSLVLGRGNEQFF,TGTGCCAGCAGCTTAGTTCTTGGGAGAGGGAATGAGCAGTTCTTC
TRBV28,NA,TRBJ1-1,once,CASRIMNTEAFF,TGTGCCAGCAGAATAATGAACACTGAAGCTTTCTTT
TRBV6-5,NA,TRBJ1-1,NA,CASTPGGSEAFF,TGTGCCAGCACCCCGGGGGGTTCCGAAGCTTTCTTT
TRBV11-3,NA,TRBJ2-1,NA,CASSPGTFHGNEQFF,TGTGCCAGCAGCCCCGGGACATTTCACGGCAATGAGCAGTTCTTC
TRBV11-2,NA,TRBJ1-2,NA,CASSLGGARGGGGYTF,TGTGCCAGCAGCTTAGGTGGGGCCAGGGGTGGAGGTGGCTACACCTTC
TRBV14,NA,TRBJ2-3,NA,CASSLETPSDTQYF,TGTGCCAGCAGCCTTGAGACTCCCTCGGATACGCAGTATTTT
TRBV11-2,NA,TRBJ1-1,NA,CASSPAVGLSEAFF,TGTGCCAGCAGCCCCGCGGTGGGGCTCAGTGAAGCTTTCTTT
TRBV7-9,TRBD1,TRBJ1-3,NA,CASSSDREGNTIYF,TGTGCCAGCAGCTCGGACAGGGAGGGGAACACCATATATTTT
TRBV10-3,NA,TRBJ2-5,once,CAISDRGGETQYF,TGTGCCATCAGTGATCGAGGGGGTGAGACCCAGTACTTC
TRBV7-2,NA,TRBJ2-1,NA,CASSLASTGYNEQFF,TGTGCCAGCAGCTTAGCGAGTACAGGCTACAATGAGCAGTTCTTC
TRBV19,NA,TRBJ2-2,NA,CASSMLTGKAGELFF,TGTGCCAGTAGTATGTTGACGGGGAAAGCCGGGGAGCTGTTTTTT
TRBV9,NA,TRBJ1-6,NA,CASSVAGSANSPLHF,TGTGCCAGCAGCGTGGCGGGGAGCGCGAATTCACCCCTCCACTTT
TRBV18,TRBD1,TRBJ1-1,NA,CASYRTGNTEAFF,TGTGCCAGCTACAGGACAGGAAACACTGAAGCTTTCTTT
TRBV15,NA,TRBJ2-7,once,CATSPGREYEQYF,TGTGCCACGTCACCCGGCAGGGAATACGAGCAGTACTTC
TRBV7-2,TRBD1,TRBJ1-6,NA,CASSPGDRGRSPLHF,TGTGCCAGCAGCCCCGGTGACAGGGGGCGATCACCCCTCCACTTT
TRBV12-3/TRBV12-4,TRBD1,TRBJ1-1,NA,CASRYRGWAFF,TGTGCCAGCAGATACAGGGGGTGGGCTTTCTTT
TRBV5-4,NA,TRBJ2-3,NA,CASSPPDDYTDTQYF,TGTGCCAGCAGCCCACCCGATGACTACACAGATACGCAGTATTTT